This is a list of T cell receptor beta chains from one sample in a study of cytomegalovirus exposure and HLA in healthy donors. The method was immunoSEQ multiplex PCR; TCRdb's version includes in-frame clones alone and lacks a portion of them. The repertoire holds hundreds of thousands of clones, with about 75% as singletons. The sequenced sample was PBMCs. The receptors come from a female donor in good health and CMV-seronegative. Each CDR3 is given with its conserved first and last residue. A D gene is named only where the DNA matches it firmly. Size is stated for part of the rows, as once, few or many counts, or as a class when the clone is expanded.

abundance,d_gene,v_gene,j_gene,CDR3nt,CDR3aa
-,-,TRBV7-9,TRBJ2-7,TGTGCCAGCAGCTTAGGGGGGCTTCCGCTTGGGCAGTACTTC,CASSLGGLPLGQYF
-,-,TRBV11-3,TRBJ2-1,TGTGCCAGCAGCTTAGATCGGACGGGGTGGATCTTC,CASSLDRTGWIF
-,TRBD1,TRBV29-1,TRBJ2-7,TGCAGCGTTGGAGGGATCAGGGGGTATGAGCAGTACTTC,CSVGGIRGYEQYF
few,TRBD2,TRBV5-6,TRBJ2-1,TGTGCCAGCAGCTTGTTGCGGGAGAACCACAATGAGCAGTTCTTC,CASSLLRENHNEQFF
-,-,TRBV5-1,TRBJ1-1,TGCGCCAGCAGCCTGTCACTAATGAACACTGAAGCTTTCTTT,CASSLSLMNTEAFF
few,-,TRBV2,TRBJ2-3,TGTGCCAGCAGTGCCCCATTGGATACGCAGTATTTT,CASSAPLDTQYF
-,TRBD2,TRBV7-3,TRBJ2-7,TGTGCCAGCAGCTTATTGGCGGGAGGCGGGGGTGAGCAGTACTTC,CASSLLAGGGGEQYF
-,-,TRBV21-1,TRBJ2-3,TGTGCCAGCAGATATGCGGGGTTTCATCAAGATACGCAGTATTTT,CASRYAGFHQDTQYF
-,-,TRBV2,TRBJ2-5,TGTGCCAGCCGGGGAGGGGGGGAGACCCAGTACTTC,CASRGGGETQYF
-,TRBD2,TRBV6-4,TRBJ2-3,TGTGCCAGCAGCGAAGGGACTAGCGGGAGTCTGGATACGCAGTATTTT,CASSEGTSGSLDTQYF
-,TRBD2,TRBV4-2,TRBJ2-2,TGTGCCAGCAGCCAGGGACTAGCGGGATACACCGGGGAGCTGTTTTTT,CASSQGLAGYTGELFF
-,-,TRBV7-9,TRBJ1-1,TGTGCCAGCAGCTTAGTTGAGAGAGGTGAAGCTTTCTTT,CASSLVERGEAFF
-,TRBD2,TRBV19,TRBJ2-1,TGTGCCAGTGCCCTAGGGGCGGGAGCCTACAATGAGCAGTTCTTC,CASALGAGAYNEQFF